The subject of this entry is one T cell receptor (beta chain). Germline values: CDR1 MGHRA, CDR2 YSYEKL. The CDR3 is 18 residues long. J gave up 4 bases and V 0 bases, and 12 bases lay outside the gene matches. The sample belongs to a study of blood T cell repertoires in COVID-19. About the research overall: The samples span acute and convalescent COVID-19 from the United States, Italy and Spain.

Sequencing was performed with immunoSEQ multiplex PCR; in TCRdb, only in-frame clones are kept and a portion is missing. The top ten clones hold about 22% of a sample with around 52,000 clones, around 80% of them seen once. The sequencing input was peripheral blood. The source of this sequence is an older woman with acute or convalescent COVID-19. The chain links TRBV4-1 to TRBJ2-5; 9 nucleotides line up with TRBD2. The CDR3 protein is CASSQDLHSGGWGETQYF. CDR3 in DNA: TGCGCCAGCAGCCAAGATCTGCATAGCGGGGGTTGGGGAGAGACCCAGTACTTC.